Listed here is a single T cell receptor (beta chain). This specimen comes from a study of blood T cells in healthy people across ages. For the study at large: Template switching caught about one barcoded beta molecule for each two T cells.

Combining a sample-barcoded 5' primer with a J-beta primer mix, a second PCR ran for roughly 7 to 11 cycles. Every single cDNA molecule received a tag from a template-switch adaptor with 12 random nucleotides. MiXCR, applied by TCRdb to the 5' RACE reads, yields one record per CDR3 protein. The data hold hundreds of thousands of distinct CDR3 sequences, with about 21% observed a single time. Trimming removed 7 bases from V and 3 bases from J; junction bases left unmatched: 8. Germline V CDR1 and CDR2: MNHNS, SASEGT. The CDR3 extends over 15 amino acids. Sequencing was done on a sample of blood. The V and J genes are TRBV6-1 and TRBJ2-4, with 8 nucleotides matching TRBD2. The TCR was taken from a man in his 70s in good health. CDR3 sequence (DNA): TGTGCCAGCAAATCAGCGGGAGAGGGCAAAAACATTCAGTACTTC. Protein product: CASKSAGEGKNIQYF.